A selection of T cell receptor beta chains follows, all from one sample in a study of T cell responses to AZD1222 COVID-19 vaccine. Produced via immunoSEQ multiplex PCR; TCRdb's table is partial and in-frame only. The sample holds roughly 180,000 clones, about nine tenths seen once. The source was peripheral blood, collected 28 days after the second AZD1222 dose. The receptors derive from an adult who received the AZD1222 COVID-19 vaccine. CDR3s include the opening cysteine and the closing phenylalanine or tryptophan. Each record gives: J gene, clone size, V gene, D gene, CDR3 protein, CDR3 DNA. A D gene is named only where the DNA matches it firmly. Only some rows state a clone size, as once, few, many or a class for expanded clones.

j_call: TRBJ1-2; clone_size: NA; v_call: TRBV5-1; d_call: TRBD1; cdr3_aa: CASSLGTGVAWGYTF; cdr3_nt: TGCGCCAGCAGCTTGGGGACAGGGGTTGCCTGGGGCTACACCTTC
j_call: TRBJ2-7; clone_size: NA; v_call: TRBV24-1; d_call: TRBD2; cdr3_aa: CATETAGATYEQYF; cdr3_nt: TGTGCCACCGAGACGGCGGGAGCTACCTACGAGCAGTACTTC
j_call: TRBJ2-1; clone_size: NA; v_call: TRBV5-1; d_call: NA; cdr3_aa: CASSLSSYNEQFF; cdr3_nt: TGCGCCAGCAGCCTTAGCTCCTACAATGAGCAGTTCTTC
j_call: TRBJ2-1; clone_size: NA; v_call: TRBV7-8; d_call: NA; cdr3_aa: CASSLGRTSSYNEQFF; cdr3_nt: TGTGCCAGCAGCTTAGGCAGGACAAGCTCCTACAATGAGCAGTTCTTC
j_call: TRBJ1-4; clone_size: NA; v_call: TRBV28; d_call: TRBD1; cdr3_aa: CASTGQGRGNEKLFF; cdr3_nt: TGTGCCAGCACGGGACAGGGGAGGGGTAATGAAAAACTGTTTTTT
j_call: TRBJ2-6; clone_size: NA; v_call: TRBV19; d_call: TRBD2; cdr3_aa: CASSPGVPGGLSGANVLTF; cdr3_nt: TGTGCCAGTAGTCCTGGTGTGCCGGGAGGCCTCTCTGGGGCCAACGTCCTGACTTTC
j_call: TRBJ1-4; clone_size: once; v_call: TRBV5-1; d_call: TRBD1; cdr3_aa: CASRTGQGDSNEKLFF; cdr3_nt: TGCGCCAGCAGAACGGGACAGGGGGATTCTAATGAAAAACTGTTTTTT
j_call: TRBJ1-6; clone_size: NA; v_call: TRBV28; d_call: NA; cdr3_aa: CASSPRDPSRSPLHF; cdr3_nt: TGTGCCAGCAGCCCCCGGGACCCCAGCAGGTCACCCCTCCACTTT
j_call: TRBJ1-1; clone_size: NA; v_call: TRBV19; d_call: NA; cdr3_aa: CASSRSTRTEAFF; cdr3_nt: TGTGCCAGTAGTAGATCGACCCGAACTGAAGCTTTCTTT
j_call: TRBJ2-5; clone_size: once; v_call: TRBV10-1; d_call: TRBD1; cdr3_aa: CASSMTGEETQYF; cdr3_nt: TGCGCCAGCAGTATGACAGGGGAAGAGACCCAGTACTTC
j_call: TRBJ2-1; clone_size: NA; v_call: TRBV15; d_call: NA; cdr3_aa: CATRIQGSYNEQFF; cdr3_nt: TGTGCCACCAGGATACAAGGATCCTACAATGAGCAGTTCTTC
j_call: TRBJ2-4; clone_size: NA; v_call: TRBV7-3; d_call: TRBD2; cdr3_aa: CASSLEERTSGSTKNIQYF; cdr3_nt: TGTGCCAGCAGCTTAGAGGAGCGGACTAGCGGGAGTACTAAAAACATTCAGTACTTC
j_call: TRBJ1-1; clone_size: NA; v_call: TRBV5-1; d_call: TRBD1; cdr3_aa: CASSFSGTGGAGNTEAFF; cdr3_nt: TGCGCCAGCAGCTTCTCCGGGACAGGGGGCGCAGGGAACACTGAAGCTTTCTTT
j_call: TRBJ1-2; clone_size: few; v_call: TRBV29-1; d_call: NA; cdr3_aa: CSVLVGADYGYTF; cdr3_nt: TGCAGCGTTTTGGTGGGGGCCGACTATGGCTACACCTTC
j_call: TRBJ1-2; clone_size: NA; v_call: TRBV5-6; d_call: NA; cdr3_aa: CASSLGTAGGGYTF; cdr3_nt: TGTGCCAGCAGCTTGGGCACAGCCGGCGGGGGCTACACCTTC
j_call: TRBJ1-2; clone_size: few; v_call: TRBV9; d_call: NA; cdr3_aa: CASSGSPAGNYGYTF; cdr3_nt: TGTGCCAGCAGCGGTTCGCCCGCAGGGAACTATGGCTACACCTTC
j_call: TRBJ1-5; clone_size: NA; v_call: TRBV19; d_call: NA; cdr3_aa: CASSMSPGGNQPQHF; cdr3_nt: TGTGCCAGTAGTATGTCCCCGGGAGGCAATCAGCCCCAGCATTTT
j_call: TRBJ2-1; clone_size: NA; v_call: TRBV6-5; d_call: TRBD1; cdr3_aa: CASSSGQGASINEQFF; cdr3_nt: TGTGCCAGCAGTTCCGGACAGGGGGCCTCGATCAATGAGCAGTTCTTC
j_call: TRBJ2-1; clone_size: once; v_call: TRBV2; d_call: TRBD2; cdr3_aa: CASRGGRSSEQFF; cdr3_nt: TGTGCCAGCAGAGGCGGGAGGTCGAGTGAGCAGTTCTTC
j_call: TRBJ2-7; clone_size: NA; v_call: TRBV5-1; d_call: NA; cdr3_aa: CASSHPASPIEQYF; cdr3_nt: TGCGCCAGCAGCCACCCTGCCTCCCCAATCGAGCAGTACTTC
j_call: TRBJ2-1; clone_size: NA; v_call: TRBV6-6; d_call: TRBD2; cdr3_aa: CASSLMISGRVPSSYNEQFF; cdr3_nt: TGTGCCAGCAGCCTAATGATCAGCGGGAGGGTCCCGAGCTCCTACAATGAGCAGTTCTTC
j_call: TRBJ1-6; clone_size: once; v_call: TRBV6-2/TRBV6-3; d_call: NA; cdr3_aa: CASSARIYNSPLHF; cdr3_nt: TGTGCCAGCAGTGCCAGGATTTATAATTCACCCCTCCACTTT
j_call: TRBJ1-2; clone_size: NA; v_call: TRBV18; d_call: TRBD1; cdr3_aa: CASSPWTGGVYGYTF; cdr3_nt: TGTGCCAGCTCACCTTGGACAGGGGGCGTCTATGGCTACACCTTC
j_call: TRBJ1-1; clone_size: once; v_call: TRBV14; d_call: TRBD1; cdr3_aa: CASSQARDSGEAFF; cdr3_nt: TGTGCCAGCAGCCAGGCCCGGGACAGCGGTGAAGCTTTCTTT
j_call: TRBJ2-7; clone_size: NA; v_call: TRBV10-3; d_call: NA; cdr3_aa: CAISGAGAAEQYF; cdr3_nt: TGTGCCATCAGTGGGGCAGGGGCGGCCGAGCAGTACTTC
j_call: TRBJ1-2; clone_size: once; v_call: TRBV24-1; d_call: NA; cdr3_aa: CATSAGNGYTF; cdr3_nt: TGTGCCACCAGTGCAGGGAATGGCTACACCTTC
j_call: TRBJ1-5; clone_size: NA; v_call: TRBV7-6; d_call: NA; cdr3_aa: CASSPDYSNQPQHF; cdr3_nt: TGTGCCAGCAGCCCCGATTATAGCAATCAGCCCCAGCATTTT
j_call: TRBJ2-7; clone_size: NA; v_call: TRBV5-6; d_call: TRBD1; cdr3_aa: CASSLAGTGGSYEQYF; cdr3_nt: TGTGCCAGCAGCTTGGCCGGGACAGGGGGCTCCTACGAGCAGTACTTC
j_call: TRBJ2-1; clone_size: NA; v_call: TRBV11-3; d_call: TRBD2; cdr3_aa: CASSARGGRKDEQFF; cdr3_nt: TGTGCCAGCAGCGCCCGGGGGGGCCGTAAAGATGAGCAGTTCTTC
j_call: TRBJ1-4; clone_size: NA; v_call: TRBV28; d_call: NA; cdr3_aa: CASSQSPEGEKLFF; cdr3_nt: TGTGCCAGCAGTCAGAGTCCGGAGGGTGAAAAACTGTTTTTT
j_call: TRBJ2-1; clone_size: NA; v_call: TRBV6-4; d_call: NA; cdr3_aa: CASSTRSHNEQFF; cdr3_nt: TGTGCCAGCTCAACTAGGTCCCACAATGAGCAGTTCTTC
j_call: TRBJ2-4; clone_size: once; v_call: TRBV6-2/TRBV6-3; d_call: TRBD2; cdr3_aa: CASSFDPTSGTKKNIQYF; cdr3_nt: TGTGCCAGCAGTTTTGACCCGACTAGCGGAACGAAAAAAAACATTCAGTACTTC
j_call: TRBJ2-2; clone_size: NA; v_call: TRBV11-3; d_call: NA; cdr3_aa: CASSSRGRGATGELFF; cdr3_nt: TGTGCCAGCAGCTCTAGGGGTCGAGGGGCCACCGGGGAGCTGTTTTTT
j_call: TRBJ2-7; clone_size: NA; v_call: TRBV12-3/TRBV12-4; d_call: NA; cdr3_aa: CASSQGYEQYF; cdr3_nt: TGTGCCAGCAGTCAGGGGTACGAGCAGTACTTC
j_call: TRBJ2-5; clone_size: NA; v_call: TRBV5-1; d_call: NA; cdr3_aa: CASSFLSQGTGETQYF; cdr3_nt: TGCGCCAGCAGCTTTTTGTCCCAGGGGACTGGGGAGACCCAGTACTTC